The next 22 T cell receptor beta chains were all read from a single sample in a study of cytomegalovirus exposure and HLA in healthy donors. Primers: 60 Vbeta forward and 13 Jbeta reverse. Data came from immunoSEQ multiplex PCR; TCRdb stores just in-frame clones and leaves some out. The table has about 140,000 clones, 60% to 80% seen once; the top ten hold 3.3%. The sample taken for sequencing was PBMCs. The source is a man in his forties or fifties in good health and CMV-seronegative.

The gene calls are TRBV6-4 and TRBJ2-7; tentatively, D is TRBD2 (7 bases). Trimming removed 11 bases at V and 0 bases at J, with 14 bases between. The CDR3 contains 13 residues. Per germline, CDR1 MRHNA and CDR2 SNTAGT. CDR3 region: CAGGGGTSYEQYF. The CDR3 region has the DNA TGTGCCGGGGGGGGCGGAACCTCCTACGAGCAGTACTTC.

The rearrangement links TRBV7-7 to TRBJ2-5; D might be TRBD2 (6 bases). This CDR3 is 14 amino acids long. Trimming took off 0 bases at V and 4 bases at J, with 9 bases between the two ends. Germline CDR1 reads SSHAT; CDR2 reads FNYEAQ (reference sequence). The CDR3, as DNA: TGTGCCAGCAGCTTAGCGCGGGGAAGAGAGACCCAGTACTTC. Translated: CASSLARGRETQYF.

This clone has only a few counts. The J gene is TRBJ1-1, the V gene TRBV6-5; D call uncertain. This CDR3 spans 12 amino acids. CDR1 is MNHEY, CDR2 SVGAGI, per germline. Deletions cut 6 bases from V and 0 bases from J, with 5 bases between. CDR3 protein: CASSAVNTEAFF. The CDR3 DNA sequence: TGTGCCAGCAGCGCGGTGAACACTGAAGCTTTCTTT.

For the CDR3, the DNA is TGTGCCAGCAGCGCCACTGGGGGGACTGAAGCTTTCTTT. It specifies CASSATGGTEAFF. This chain joins TRBV6-5 and TRBJ1-1; perhaps TRBD1 as D (5 bases). V was shortened by 6 bases and J by 5 bases, with 13 bases between the two germline ends. In germline, CDR1 is MNHEY, CDR2 SVGAGI. The CDR3 runs 13 residues.

The V call is TRBV5-1, the J call TRBJ2-5; TRBD2 might be the D (5 bases). The J call is doubtful: the DNA matches TRBJ2-7 better. The CDR3 runs 14 residues. Germline CDR1 SGHRS, CDR2 YFSETQ. The CDR3 sequence is CASSFSSSEGEQYF. The CDR3, as DNA: TGCGCCAGCAGCTTTTCGAGTTCCGAGGGCGAGCAGTACTTC.

This chain links TRBV28 with TRBJ2-5; 7 positions match TRBD1. Germline CDR1 MDHEN, CDR2 SYDVKM. The CDR3 extends over 14 amino acids. V dropped 5 bases and J dropped 4; count of bases not matched to a gene: 7. The CDR3 protein is CASSDRVIGETQYF. As DNA, the CDR3 is TGTGCCAGCAGTGACAGGGTAATTGGAGAGACCCAGTACTTC.

The V gene is TRBV11-2, the J gene TRBJ1-5; D is possibly TRBD1 (6 bases). Germline assignment: CDR1 SGHAT and CDR2 FQNNGV. This CDR3 has 19 amino acids. V lost 5 bases and J lost 2, with 25 bases in between. The CDR3 region is CASSEDVYKTGKGNQPQHF. The DNA for the CDR3 is TGTGCCAGCAGCGAAGATGTCTACAAGACAGGAAAGGGCAATCAGCCCCAGCATTTT.

The V and J genes are TRBV10-3 and TRBJ1-5; 7 nucleotides agree with TRBD1. Per the germline V gene, CDR1 is ENHRY and CDR2 is SYGVKD. Trimming cost V 4 bases and J 5 bases; bases outside gene matches: 5. This CDR3 is 14 amino acids long. CDR3 sequence reads: CAISGQGRDQPQHF. DNA for the CDR3: TGTGCCATCAGTGGACAGGGTCGGGATCAGCCCCAGCATTTT.

The chain has TRBV18 and TRBJ1-2; tentatively, D is TRBD1 (6 bases). The V gene's germline CDR1 is KGHSH and CDR2 LQKENI. V was clipped by 3 bases and J by 8 bases, with 19 bases between them. CDR3 length equals 15 residues. The CDR3 region is CASSPTGQTPEGYTF. In DNA form, the CDR3 reads TGTGCCAGCTCACCTACCGGACAGACCCCGGAGGGCTACACCTTC.

This clone was seen only once. The chain has TRBV5-1 and TRBJ2-6; TRBD1 matches at 12 bases. The junction had 10 bases not matched to a gene; V was cut back by 3 bases and J by 3 bases. The CDR3 sequence is 19 residues long. The germline CDR1 and CDR2 sequences are SGHRS and YFSETQ. CDR3 in amino acids: CASSSIRGQGAGGANVLTF. The CDR3 coding sequence is TGCGCCAGCAGCTCCATACGGGGACAGGGGGCGGGTGGGGCCAACGTCCTGACTTTC.

The rearrangement links TRBV19 to TRBJ1-5; TRBD1 matches at 7 bases. Germline loops: CDR1 LNHDA, CDR2 SQIVND (reference sequence). V trimming: 4 bases; J trimming: 0 bases; junction bases outside the gene matches: 9. This CDR3 spans 17 amino acids. CDR3 coding DNA: TGTGCCAGTAGTACCCGGGACAGAACCTATAGCAATCAGCCCCAGCATTTT. Amino acid sequence: CASSTRDRTYSNQPQHF.

This chain joins TRBV28 and TRBJ1-2; 8 positions agree with TRBD1. The CDR3 is 15 amino acids. V lost 6 bases, J lost 4 bases, and 10 bases stayed unmatched. Germline V gene lookup returns CDR1 MDHEN and CDR2 SYDVKM. CDR3 region: CASRPLPGTGYGYTF. The CDR3 DNA reads TGTGCCAGCAGGCCGTTACCCGGGACAGGCTATGGCTACACCTTC.

This clone was seen a few times. The gene calls are TRBV4-1 and TRBJ2-7; 10 nucleotides align to TRBD2. CDR1 MGHRA and CDR2 YSYEKL come from the germline V gene. J gave up 4 bases and V 0 bases, and 9 bases lay outside the gene matches. The CDR3 loop spans 17 amino acids. CDR3: CASSQDRRASGGYEQYF. DNA of the CDR3: TGCGCCAGCAGCCAAGATCGTAGGGCTAGCGGGGGTTACGAGCAGTACTTC.

The chain is built from TRBV5-1 and TRBJ2-7, with 11 bases fitting TRBD2. Germline CDR1 SGHRS, CDR2 YFSETQ. The CDR3 length is 15 residues. The junction had 5 bases not matched to a gene; V was cut back by 4 bases and J by 2 bases. CDR3 protein: CASSQHSGGAYEQYF. For the CDR3, the DNA is TGCGCCAGCAGCCAACATAGCGGGGGGGCCTACGAGCAGTACTTC.

The V call is TRBV5-1, the J call TRBJ2-1; D may be TRBD2 (5 bases). Trimming took 4 bases from V and 9 from J, leaving 23 bases between them. Germline values: CDR1 SGHRS, CDR2 YFSETQ. CDR3 length: 16 residues. CDR3 sequence (DNA): TGCGCCAGCAGCCCTGCCGCCACCGGGGAAACCGGTGAGCAGTTCTTC. Protein: CASSPAATGETGEQFF. Complete variable domain (other parts from reference TRBV5-1 and TRBJ2-1): KAGVTQTPRYLIKTRGQQVTLSCSPISGHRSVSWYQQTPGQGLQFLFEYFSETQRNKGNFPGRFSGRQFSNSRSEMNVSTLELGDSALYLCASSPAATGETGEQFFGPGTRLTVL.

A few counts support this clone. The CDR3 DNA is TGTGCCAGCAGTGAGACAGGGAATTCACCCCTCCACTTT. This gives the protein CASSETGNSPLHF. The chain links TRBV6-4 to TRBJ1-6, with 7 nucleotides matching TRBD1. The CDR3 sequence is 13 residues long. Germline CDR1 is MRHNA and CDR2 is SNTAGT. J lost 7 bases, V lost 3 bases, and 0 bases had no gene match.

The V call is TRBV2, the J call TRBJ1-1, with a weak D call TRBD1 (5 bases). Trimming pared 3 bases from V and 3 bases from J, leaving 14 bases between. Germline V gene data show CDR1 as SNHLY and CDR2 as FYNNEI. This CDR3 comprises 15 residues. The CDR3 DNA is TGTGCCAGCAGTGAGAATAGGGGTTGGGACACTGAAGCTTTCTTT. Translating gives CASSENRGWDTEAFF.

The chain employs TRBV7-8 and TRBJ2-7; possibly TRBD1 for D (6 bases). Germline V gene data show CDR1 as SGHVS and CDR2 as FQNEAQ. Trimming stripped 2 bases from V and 4 bases from J, with 12 bases between. The CDR3 loop spans 14 amino acids. This CDR3 is CASSLRSGVYEQYF. For the CDR3, the DNA is TGTGCCAGCAGCTTAAGGTCAGGGGTATACGAGCAGTACTTC. Using reference TRBV7-8 and TRBJ2-7 for the parts outside the CDR3, the full variable domain is GAGVSQSPRYKVAKRGQDVALRCDPISGHVSLFWYQQALGQGPEFLTYFQNEAQLDKSGLPSDRFFAERPEGSVSTLKIQRTQQEDSAVYLCASSLRSGVYEQYFGPGTRLTVT.

This clone occurred a few times. This sequence joins TRBV6-6 and TRBJ2-2; tentative D call: TRBD1 (5 bases). V lost 0 bases and J 1 base, leaving 6 bases between the germline ends. The germline V gene encodes CDR1 MNHNY and CDR2 SVGAGI (reference sequence). The CDR3 has 15 amino acids. The chain's CDR3 is CASSYSGQNTGELFF. CDR3 sequence (DNA): TGTGCCAGCAGTTACTCGGGGCAGAACACCGGGGAGCTGTTTTTT.

This clone showed up just once. The chain carries TRBV4-3 and TRBJ2-7, with 10 nucleotides matching TRBD1. V was pared by 3 bases and J by 2 bases, with 10 bases of the junction left unmatched. The CDR3 has 17 residues. Germline-derived CDR1 and CDR2 are LGHNA and YSLEER. The CDR3 here is CASSQGFTGTGAYEQYF. DNA for the CDR3: TGCGCCAGCAGCCAGGGTTTCACAGGGACAGGGGCCTACGAGCAGTACTTC.

The V call is TRBV21-1, the J call TRBJ2-1; the D call of TRBD1 is as the table states it, not checked on the DNA. TRBV21-1 is shown as a pseudogene. The CDR3 is 14 residues long. CDR3 loop: CASSKDTGGEEQFF. The CDR3 nucleotides read TGTGCCAGCAGCAAAGATACAGGGGGAGAGGAGCAGTTCTTC.

The rearrangement joins TRBV2 to TRBJ1-1; possible D gene TRBD1, 5 bases. Trimming removed 6 bases at V and 1 base at J, with 21 bases between. CDR3 length: 17 residues. The germline gives CDR1 SNHLY, CDR2 FYNNEI. CDR3 nucleotide sequence: TGTGCCAGCAGCCCCTCCCCACCACAGGAGCCGAACACTGAAGCTTTCTTT. This gives the protein CASSPSPPQEPNTEAFF.